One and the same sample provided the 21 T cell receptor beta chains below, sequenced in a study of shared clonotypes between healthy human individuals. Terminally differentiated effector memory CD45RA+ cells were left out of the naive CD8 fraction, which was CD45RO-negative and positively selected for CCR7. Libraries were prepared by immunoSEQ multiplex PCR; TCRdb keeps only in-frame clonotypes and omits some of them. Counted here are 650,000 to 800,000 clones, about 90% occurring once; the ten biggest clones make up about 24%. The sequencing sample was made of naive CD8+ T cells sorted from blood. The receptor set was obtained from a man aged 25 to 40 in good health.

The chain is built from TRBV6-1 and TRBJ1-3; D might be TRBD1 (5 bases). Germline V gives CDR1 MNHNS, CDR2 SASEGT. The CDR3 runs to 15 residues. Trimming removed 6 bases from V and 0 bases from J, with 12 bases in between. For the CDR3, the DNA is TGTGCCAGCAGCTTCGGGACGACCTCTGGAAACACCATATATTTT. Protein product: CASSFGTTSGNTIYF.

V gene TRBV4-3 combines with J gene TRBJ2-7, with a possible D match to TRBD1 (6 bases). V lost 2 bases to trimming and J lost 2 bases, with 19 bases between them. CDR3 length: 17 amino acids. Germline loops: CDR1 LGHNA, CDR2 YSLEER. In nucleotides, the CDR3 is TGCGCCAGCAGCCAAACCAGCCCAGGGGAACAGCCCTACGAGCAGTACTTC. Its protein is CASSQTSPGEQPYEQYF.

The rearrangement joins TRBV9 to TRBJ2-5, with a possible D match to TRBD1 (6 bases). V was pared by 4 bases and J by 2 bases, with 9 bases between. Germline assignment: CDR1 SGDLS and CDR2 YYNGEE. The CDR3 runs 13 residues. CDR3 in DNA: TGTGCCAGCAGCCTCGGACAGCAAGAGACCCAGTACTTC. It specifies CASSLGQQETQYF.

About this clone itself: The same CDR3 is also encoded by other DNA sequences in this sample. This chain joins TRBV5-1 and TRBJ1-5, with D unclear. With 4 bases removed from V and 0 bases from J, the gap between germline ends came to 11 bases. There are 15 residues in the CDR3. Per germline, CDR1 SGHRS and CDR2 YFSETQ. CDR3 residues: CASSLLGNSNQPQHF. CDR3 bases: TGCGCCAGCAGCCTCTTGGGGAATAGCAATCAGCCCCAGCATTTT.

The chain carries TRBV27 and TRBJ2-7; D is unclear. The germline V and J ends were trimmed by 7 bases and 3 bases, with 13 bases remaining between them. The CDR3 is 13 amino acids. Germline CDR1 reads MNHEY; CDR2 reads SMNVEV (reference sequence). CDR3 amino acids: CASKGHRFYEQYF. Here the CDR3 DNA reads TGTGCCAGCAAGGGCCACCGCTTCTACGAGCAGTACTTC.

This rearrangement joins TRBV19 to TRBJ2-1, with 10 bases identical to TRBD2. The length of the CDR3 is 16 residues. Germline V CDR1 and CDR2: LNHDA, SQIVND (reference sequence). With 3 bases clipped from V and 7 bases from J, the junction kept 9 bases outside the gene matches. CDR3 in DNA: TGTGCCAGTAGTATTTTACCTAGCGGGAGTGAGAATGAGCAGTTCTTC. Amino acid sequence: CASSILPSGSENEQFF.

CDR3 sequence (DNA): TGTGCCAGCAGCGTAACCGGGACTAGCAATGAGCAGTTCTTC. Translation gives CASSVTGTSNEQFF. The chain has TRBV9 and TRBJ2-1, with 8 bases identical to TRBD2. Germline V gene data show CDR1 as SGDLS and CDR2 as YYNGEE. CDR3 length: 14 residues. The junction had 3 bases not matched to a gene; V was cut back by 1 base and J by 6 bases. The variable domain in full, completed from reference TRBV9 and TRBJ2-1, reads DSGVTQTPKHLITATGQRVTLRCSPRSGDLSVYWYQQSLDQGLQFLIQYYNGEERAKGNILERFSAQQFPDLHSELNLSSLELGDSALYFCASSVTGTSNEQFFGPGTRLTVL.

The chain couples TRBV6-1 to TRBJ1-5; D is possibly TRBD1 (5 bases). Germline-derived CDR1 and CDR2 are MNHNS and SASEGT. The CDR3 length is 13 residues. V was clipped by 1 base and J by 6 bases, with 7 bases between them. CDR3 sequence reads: CASSEGGVQPQHF. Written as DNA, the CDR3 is TGTGCCAGCAGTGAAGGAGGGGTTCAGCCCCAGCATTTT.

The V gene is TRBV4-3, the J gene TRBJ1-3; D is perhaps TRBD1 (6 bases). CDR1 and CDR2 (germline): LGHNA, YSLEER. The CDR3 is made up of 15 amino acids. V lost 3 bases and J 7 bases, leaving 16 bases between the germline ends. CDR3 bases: TGCGCCAGCAGCCATTTCCTCGGGGGGGCGAACACCATATATTTT. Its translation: CASSHFLGGANTIYF.

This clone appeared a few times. The CDR3 DNA follows: TGTGCCAGCAGAACCGACAATCAGCCCCAGCATTTT. This codes for CASRTDNQPQHF. The chain couples TRBV7-9 to TRBJ1-5, with D unresolved. Germline V CDR1 and CDR2: SEHNR, FQNEAQ (reference sequence). This CDR3 contains 12 residues. Trimming left V 6 bases short and J 3 bases short, with 6 bases between.

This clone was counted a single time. CDR3 bases: TGTGCCAGCAGCTTAGACCGCTTCGGGCGGGAGAGGTACAATGAGCAGTTCTTC. This gives the protein CASSLDRFGRERYNEQFF. This chain connects TRBV11-2 to TRBJ2-1; 7 bases align to TRBD2. Germline V lookup: CDR1 SGHAT, CDR2 FQNNGV. The V segment lost 0 bases and the J segment 4 bases; nucleotides outside the gene matches: 12. CDR3 size: 18 residues. Full variable domain (outside the CDR3, taken from reference TRBV11-2 and TRBJ2-1): EAGVAQSPRYKIIEKRQSVAFWCNPISGHATLYWYQQILGQGPKLLIQFQNNGVVDDSQLPKDRFSAERLKGVDSTLKIQPAKLEDSAVYLCASSLDRFGRERYNEQFFGPGTRLTVL.

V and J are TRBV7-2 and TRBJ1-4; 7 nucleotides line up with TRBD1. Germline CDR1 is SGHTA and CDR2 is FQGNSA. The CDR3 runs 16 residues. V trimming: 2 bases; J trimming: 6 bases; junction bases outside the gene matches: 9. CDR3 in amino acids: CASSLPPQGIDEKLFF. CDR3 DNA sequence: TGTGCCAGCAGCTTACCCCCACAGGGGATCGATGAAAAACTGTTTTTT.

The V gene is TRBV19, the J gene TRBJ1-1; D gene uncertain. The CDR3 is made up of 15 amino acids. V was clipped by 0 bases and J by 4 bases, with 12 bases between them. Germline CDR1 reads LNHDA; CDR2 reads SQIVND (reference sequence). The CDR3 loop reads CASSIDFTWGTEAFF. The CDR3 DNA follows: TGTGCCAGTAGTATAGATTTCACCTGGGGCACTGAAGCTTTCTTT.

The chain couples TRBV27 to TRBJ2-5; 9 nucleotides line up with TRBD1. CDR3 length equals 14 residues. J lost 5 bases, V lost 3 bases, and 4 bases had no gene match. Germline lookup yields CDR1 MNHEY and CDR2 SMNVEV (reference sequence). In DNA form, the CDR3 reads TGTGCCAGCAGTTTGGACAGGGGAGGGGAGACCCAGTACTTC. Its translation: CASSLDRGGETQYF.

This chain's CDR3 is CASTYRGGDTEAFF. DNA for the CDR3: TGCGCCAGCACCTACAGGGGTGGTGACACTGAAGCTTTCTTT. This chain links TRBV5-1 with TRBJ1-1; 7 positions match TRBD1. The length of the CDR3 is 14 residues. Germline V gives CDR1 SGHRS, CDR2 YFSETQ. V gave up 6 bases and J gave up 3 bases; unmatched junction bases: 8.

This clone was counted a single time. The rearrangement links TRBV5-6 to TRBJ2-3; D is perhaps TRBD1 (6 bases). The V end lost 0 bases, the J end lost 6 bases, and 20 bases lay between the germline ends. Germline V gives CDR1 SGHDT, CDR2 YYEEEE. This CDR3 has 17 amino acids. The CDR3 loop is CASSLAWDTVFRDTQYF. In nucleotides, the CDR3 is TGTGCCAGCAGCTTGGCCTGGGACACGGTCTTCAGGGATACGCAGTATTTT.

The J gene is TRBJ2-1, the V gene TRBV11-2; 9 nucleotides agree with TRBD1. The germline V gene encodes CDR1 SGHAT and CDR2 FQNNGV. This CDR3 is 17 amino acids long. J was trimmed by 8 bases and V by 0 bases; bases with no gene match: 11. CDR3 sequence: CASSLDGLVQGAYEQFF. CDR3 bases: TGTGCCAGCAGCTTAGATGGGCTCGTACAGGGGGCATATGAGCAGTTCTTC. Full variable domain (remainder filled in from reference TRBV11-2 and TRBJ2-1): EAGVAQSPRYKIIEKRQSVAFWCNPISGHATLYWYQQILGQGPKLLIQFQNNGVVDDSQLPKDRFSAERLKGVDSTLKIQPAKLEDSAVYLCASSLDGLVQGAYEQFFGPGTRLTVL.

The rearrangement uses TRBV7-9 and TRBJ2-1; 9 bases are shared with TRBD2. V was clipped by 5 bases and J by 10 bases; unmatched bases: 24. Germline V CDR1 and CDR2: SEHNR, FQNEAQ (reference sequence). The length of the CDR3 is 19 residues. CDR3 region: CASSPSGESLGMDGTEQFF. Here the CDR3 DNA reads TGTGCCAGCAGCCCTAGCGGGGAGAGCCTCGGGATGGACGGGACCGAGCAGTTCTTC.

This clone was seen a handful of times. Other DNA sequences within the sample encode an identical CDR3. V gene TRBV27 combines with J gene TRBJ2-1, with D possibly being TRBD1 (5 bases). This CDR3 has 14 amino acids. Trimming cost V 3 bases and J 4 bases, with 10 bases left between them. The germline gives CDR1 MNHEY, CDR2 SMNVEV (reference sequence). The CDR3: CASSLGLDYNEQFF. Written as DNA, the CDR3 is TGTGCCAGCAGTTTGGGGCTAGATTACAATGAGCAGTTCTTC.

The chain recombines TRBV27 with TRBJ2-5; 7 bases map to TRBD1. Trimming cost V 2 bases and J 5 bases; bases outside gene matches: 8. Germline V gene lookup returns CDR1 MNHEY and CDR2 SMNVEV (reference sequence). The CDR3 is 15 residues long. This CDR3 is CASSLILGGAETQYF. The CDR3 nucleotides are TGTGCCAGCAGTTTAATTCTAGGGGGCGCGGAGACCCAGTACTTC.

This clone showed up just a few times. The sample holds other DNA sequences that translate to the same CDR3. This CDR3 is CASSDVGVYEQYF. CDR3 DNA: TGCGCCAGCAGTGACGTGGGGGTCTACGAGCAGTACTTC. This chain links TRBV10-2 with TRBJ2-7; D may be TRBD1 or TRBD2 (5 bases each). Germline V CDR1 and CDR2: WSHSY, SAAADI. The V end was cut by 3 bases, the J end by 3 bases, with 9 bases between. The CDR3 covers 13 residues.